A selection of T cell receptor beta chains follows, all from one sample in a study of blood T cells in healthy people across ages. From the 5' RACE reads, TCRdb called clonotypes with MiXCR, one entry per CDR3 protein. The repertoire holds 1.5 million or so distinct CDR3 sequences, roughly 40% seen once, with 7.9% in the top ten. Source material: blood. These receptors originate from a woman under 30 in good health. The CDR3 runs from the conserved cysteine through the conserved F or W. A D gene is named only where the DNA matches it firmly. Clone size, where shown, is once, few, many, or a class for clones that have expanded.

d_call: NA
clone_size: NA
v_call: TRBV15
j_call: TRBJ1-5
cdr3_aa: CATSRDIGMRGREPQHF
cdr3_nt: TGTGCCACCAGCAGAGATATAGGTATGAGAGGAAGAGAGCCCCAGCATTTT

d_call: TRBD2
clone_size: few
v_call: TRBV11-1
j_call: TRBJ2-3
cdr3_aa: CASGGITSTDTQYF
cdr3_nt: TGTGCTAGCGGGGGAATCACTAGCACAGATACGCAGTATTTT

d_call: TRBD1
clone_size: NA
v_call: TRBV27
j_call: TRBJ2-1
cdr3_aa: CASSFRTGGNEQFF
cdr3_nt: TGTGCCAGCAGTTTCCGGACAGGGGGCAATGAGCAGTTCTTC

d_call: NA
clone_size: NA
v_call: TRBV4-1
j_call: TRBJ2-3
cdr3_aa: CASSQVNQAASYVADTQYF
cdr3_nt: TGCGCCAGCAGCCAAGTAAACCAGGCGGCTTCGTATGTCGCAGATACGCAGTATTTT

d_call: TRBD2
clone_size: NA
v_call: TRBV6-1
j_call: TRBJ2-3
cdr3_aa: CASSAGGSNQPQYF
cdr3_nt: TGTGCCAGCAGTGCGGGAGGAAGCAATCAGCCCCAGTATTTT

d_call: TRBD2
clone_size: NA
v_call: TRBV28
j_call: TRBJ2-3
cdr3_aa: CASSSETSGGAEFPDTQYF
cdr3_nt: TGTGCCAGCAGTTCCGAGACTAGCGGGGGGGCCGAATTCCCAGATACGCAGTATTTT

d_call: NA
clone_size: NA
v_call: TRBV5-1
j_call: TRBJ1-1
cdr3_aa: CASTPDSLNTEAFF
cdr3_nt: TGCGCCAGCACCCCGGACAGCTTGAACACTGAAGCTTTCTTT

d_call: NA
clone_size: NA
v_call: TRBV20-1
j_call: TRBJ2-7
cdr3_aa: CSAVGPRGAYEQYF
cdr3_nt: TGCAGTGCCGTGGGGCCCCGAGGAGCCTACGAGCAGTACTTC

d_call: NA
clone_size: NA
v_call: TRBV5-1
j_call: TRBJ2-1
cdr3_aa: CASSLVPSFYNEQFF
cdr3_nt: TGCGCCAGCAGCTTGGTTCCTAGCTTCTACAATGAGCAGTTCTTC

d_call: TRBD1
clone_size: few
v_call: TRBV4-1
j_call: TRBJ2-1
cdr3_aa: CASSQDPGQGSNEQFF
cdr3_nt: TGCGCCAGCAGCCAAGATCCGGGACAGGGTTCTAATGAGCAGTTCTTC

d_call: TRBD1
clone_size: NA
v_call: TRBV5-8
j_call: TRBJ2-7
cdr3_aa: CASIKKGDRDEQYF
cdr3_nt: TGTGCCAGCATCAAAAAAGGGGACAGGGACGAGCAGTACTTC

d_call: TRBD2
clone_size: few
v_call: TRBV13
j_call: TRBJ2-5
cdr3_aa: CASSLEGSGTQPEETQYF
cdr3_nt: TGTGCCAGCAGCTTAGAAGGTAGCGGGACCCAACCGGAAGAGACCCAGTACTTC

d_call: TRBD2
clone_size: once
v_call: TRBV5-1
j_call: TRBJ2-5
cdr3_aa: CASSLATSGGGETQYF
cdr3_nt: TGCGCCAGCAGCTTGGCCACTAGCGGGGGAGGAGAGACCCAGTACTTC

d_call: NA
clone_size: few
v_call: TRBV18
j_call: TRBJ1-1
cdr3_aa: CASSPRGVNTEAFF
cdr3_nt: TGTGCCAGCTCACCGAGGGGGGTGAACACTGAAGCTTTCTTT

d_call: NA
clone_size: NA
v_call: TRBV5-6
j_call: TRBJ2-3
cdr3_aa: CASSRGEKADTQYF
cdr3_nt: TGTGCCAGCAGCCGAGGCGAGAAGGCAGATACGCAGTATTTT

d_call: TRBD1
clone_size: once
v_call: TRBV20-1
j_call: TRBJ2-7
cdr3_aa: CSAERQGSGEQYF
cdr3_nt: TGCAGTGCGGAAAGACAGGGCTCTGGCGAGCAGTACTTC

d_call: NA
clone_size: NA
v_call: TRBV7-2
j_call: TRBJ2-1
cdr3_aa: CASSPRDLAESGEQFF
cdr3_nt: TGTGCCAGCAGCCCTCGGGACTTGGCAGAGAGTGGGGAGCAGTTCTTC

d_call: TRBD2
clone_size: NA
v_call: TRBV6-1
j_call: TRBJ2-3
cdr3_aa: CASSRGLAGNTDTQYF
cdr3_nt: TGTGCCAGCAGCCGGGGACTAGCGGGGAACACAGATACGCAGTATTTT

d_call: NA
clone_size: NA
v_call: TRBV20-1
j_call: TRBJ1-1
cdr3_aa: CRPAGNRLNTEAFF
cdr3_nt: TGCAGGCCTGCGGGGAACAGATTGAACACTGAAGCTTTCTTT

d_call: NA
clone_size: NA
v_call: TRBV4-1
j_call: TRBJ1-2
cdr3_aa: CASSHPEGYTF
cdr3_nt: TGCGCCAGCAGCCACCCAGAAGGCTACACCTTC

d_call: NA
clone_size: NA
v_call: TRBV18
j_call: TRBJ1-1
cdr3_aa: CASSEGDEAFF
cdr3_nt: TGTGCCAGCTCAGAGGGGGATGAAGCTTTCTTT

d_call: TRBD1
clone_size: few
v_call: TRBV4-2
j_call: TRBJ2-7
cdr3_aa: CASSQDAGQGYEQYF
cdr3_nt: TGTGCCAGCAGCCAAGATGCGGGACAGGGGTACGAGCAGTACTTC

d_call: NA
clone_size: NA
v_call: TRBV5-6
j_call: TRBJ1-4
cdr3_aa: CASRCGARDWFF
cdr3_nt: TGTGCCAGCCGCTGCGGTGCGCGGGACTGGTTTTTT

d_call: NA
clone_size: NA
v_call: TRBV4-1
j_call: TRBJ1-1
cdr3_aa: CASSHPGGNTEAFF
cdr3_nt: TGCGCCAGCAGTCATCCCGGGGGGAACACTGAAGCTTTCTTT

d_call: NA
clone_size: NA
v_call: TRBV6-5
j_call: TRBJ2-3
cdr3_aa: CASSPSVGSHGDTQYF
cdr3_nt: TGTGCCAGCAGCCCATCCGTGGGGTCCCACGGAGATACGCAGTATTTT

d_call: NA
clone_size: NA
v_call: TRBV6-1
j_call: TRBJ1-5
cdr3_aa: CASSVAGNNQPQHF
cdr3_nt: TGTGCCAGCAGCGTGGCAGGGAACAATCAGCCCCAGCATTTT

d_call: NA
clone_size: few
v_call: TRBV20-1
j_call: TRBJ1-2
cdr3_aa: CSAPPGSGRGGGGYTF
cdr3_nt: TGCAGTGCCCCCCCCGGTTCGGGCAGGGGAGGAGGTGGCTACACCTTC